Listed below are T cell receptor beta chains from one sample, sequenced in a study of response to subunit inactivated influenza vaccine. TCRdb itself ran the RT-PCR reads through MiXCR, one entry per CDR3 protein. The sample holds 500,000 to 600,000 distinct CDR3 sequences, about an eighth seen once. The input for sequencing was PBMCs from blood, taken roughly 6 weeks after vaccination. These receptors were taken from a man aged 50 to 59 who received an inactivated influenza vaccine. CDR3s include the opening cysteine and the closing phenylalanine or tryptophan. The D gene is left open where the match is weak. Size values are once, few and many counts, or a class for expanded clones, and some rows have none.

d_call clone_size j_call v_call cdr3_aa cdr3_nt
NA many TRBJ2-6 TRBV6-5 CASSYGDSVSGANVLTF TGTGCCAGCAGTTACGGGGATTCCGTCTCTGGGGCCAACGTCCTGACTTTC
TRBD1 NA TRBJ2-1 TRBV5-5 CASIQGMGSYNEQFF TGTGCCAGCATACAGGGGATGGGCTCCTACAATGAGCAGTTCTTC
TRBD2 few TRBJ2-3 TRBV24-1 CATSDFRGLATDTQYF TGTGCCACCAGTGATTTCAGGGGACTAGCGACAGATACGCAGTATTTT
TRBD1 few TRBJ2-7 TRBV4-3 CASSHNTGTGVYEQYF TGCGCCAGCAGCCATAACACCGGGACAGGAGTCTACGAGCAGTACTTC
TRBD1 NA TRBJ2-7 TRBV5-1 CASSTGQETSYEQYF TGCGCCAGCAGCACCGGACAGGAGACCTCCTACGAGCAGTACTTC
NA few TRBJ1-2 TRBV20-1 CSATLSGYTF TGCAGTGCTACCCTTAGCGGCTACACCTTC
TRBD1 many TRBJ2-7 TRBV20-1 CSAERQQGILMGYEQYF TGCAGTGCAGAGAGGCAACAGGGGATTCTTATGGGCTACGAGCAGTACTTC
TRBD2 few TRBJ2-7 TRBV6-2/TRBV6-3 CASSHHGTSGSYEQYF TGTGCCAGCAGTCACCACGGGACTAGCGGCTCCTACGAGCAGTACTTC
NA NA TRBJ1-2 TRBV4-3 CASSPGLGRPSIGYTF TGCGCCAGCAGCCCCGGGCTTGGTCGGCCCTCTATCGGCTACACCTTC
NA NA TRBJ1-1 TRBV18 CASSADGGGGTEAFF TGTGCCAGCTCAGCAGATGGGGGGGGCGGCACTGAAGCTTTCTTT
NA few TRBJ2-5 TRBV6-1 CASSEEGSGAQYF TGTGCCAGCAGTGAAGAGGGGTCGGGGGCCCAGTACTTC
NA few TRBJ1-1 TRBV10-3 CAITASLNTEAFF TGTGCCATCACCGCGAGCCTGAACACTGAAGCTTTCTTT
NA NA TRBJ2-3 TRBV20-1 CSASSFAGAGTDTQYF TGCAGTGCTAGTTCGTTTGCGGGGGCCGGAACAGATACGCAGTATTTT
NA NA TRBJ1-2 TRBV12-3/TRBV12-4 CASSLYLYGYTF TGTGCCAGCAGTTTATATCTCTATGGCTACACCTTC
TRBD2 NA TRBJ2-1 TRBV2 CASRLAGEGSYNEQFF TGTGCCAGCAGATTAGCGGGAGAAGGATCCTACAATGAGCAGTTCTTC
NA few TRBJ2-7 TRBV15 CATSREGFYEQYF TGTGCCACCAGCAGAGAAGGCTTCTACGAGCAGTACTTC
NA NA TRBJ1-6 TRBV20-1 CSAPRGGRNNSPLHF TGCAGTGCTCCCCGGGGGGGGCGGAATAATTCACCCCTCCACTTT
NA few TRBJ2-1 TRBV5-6 CASSVGNSNEQFF TGTGCCAGCAGCGTGGGCAATAGCAATGAGCAGTTCTTC
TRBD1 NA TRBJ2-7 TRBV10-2 CASNPQGAGSYEQYF TGCGCCAGCAACCCACAGGGGGCGGGCTCCTACGAGCAGTACTTC
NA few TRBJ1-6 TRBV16 CASSPQSGFSSPLHF TGTGCCAGCAGCCCCCAGTCAGGATTCAGTTCACCCCTCCACTTT
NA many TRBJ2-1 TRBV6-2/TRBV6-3 CASSYPGSDEQFF TGTGCCAGCAGTTACCCAGGGTCCGATGAGCAGTTCTTC
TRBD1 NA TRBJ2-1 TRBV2 CASRTGGGLATYNEQFF TGTGCCAGCAGGACAGGGGGCGGTCTAGCAACCTACAATGAGCAGTTCTTC
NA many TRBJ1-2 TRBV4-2 CASSQDLNRSYGYTF TGTGCCAGCAGCCAAGATTTGAACAGGAGCTATGGCTACACCTTC
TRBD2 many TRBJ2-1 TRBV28 CASRGLGLAGGNEQFF TGTGCCAGCAGAGGTCTGGGACTAGCGGGAGGCAATGAGCAGTTCTTC
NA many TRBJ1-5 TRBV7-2 CASSRDQGNNQPQHF TGTGCCAGCAGCCGAGACCAGGGGAACAATCAGCCCCAGCATTTT
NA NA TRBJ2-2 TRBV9 CASTRGRGLNTGELFF TGTGCCAGCACGCGGGGGAGGGGGCTCAACACCGGGGAGCTGTTTTTT
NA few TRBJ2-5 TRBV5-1 CASSLKDSLAAQETQYF TGCGCCAGCAGCTTGAAAGACTCACTTGCTGCCCAAGAGACCCAGTACTTC
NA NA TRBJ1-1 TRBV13 CASSPETDRQNTEAFF TGTGCCAGCAGCCCGGAGACGGACAGACAGAACACTGAAGCTTTCTTT
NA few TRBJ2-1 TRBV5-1 CASSLGQGYYNEQFF TGCGCCAGCAGCTTGGGGCAGGGGTACTACAATGAGCAGTTCTTC